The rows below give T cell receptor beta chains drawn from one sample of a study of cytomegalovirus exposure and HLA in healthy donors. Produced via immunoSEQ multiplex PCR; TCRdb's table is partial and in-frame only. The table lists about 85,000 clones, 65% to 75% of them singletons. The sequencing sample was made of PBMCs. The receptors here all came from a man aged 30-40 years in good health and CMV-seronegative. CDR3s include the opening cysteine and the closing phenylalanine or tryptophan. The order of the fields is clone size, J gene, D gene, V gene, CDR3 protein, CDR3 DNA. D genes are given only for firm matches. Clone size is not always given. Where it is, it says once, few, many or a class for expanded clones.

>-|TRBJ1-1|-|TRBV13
CASRSGIEAFF
TGTGCCAGCAGATCGGGGATCGAAGCTTTCTTT
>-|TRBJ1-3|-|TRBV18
CASSALQGSSGNTIYF
TGTGCCAGCTCAGCCCTCCAGGGTAGCTCTGGAAACACCATATATTTT
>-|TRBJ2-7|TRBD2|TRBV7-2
CASSLVSRLASHEQYF
TGTGCCAGCAGCTTAGTATCCCGACTAGCCAGCCACGAGCAGTACTTC
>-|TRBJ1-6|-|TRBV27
CASRPTGLTSPLHF
TGTGCCAGCAGGCCTACAGGGCTCACTTCACCCCTCCACTTT
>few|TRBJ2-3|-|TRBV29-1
CSAAGTSTDTQYF
TGCAGCGCTGCCGGGACTAGCACAGATACGCAGTATTTT
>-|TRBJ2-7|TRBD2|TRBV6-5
CASSYSGTSGSEQYF
TGTGCCAGCAGTTACTCCGGGACTAGCGGGAGCGAGCAGTACTTC
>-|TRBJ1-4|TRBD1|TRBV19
CASSKGRGTGDEKLFF
TGTGCCAGTAGCAAGGGACGCGGGACAGGAGATGAAAAACTGTTTTTT
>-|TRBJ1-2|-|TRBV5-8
CASSNLGQGGRYGYTF
TGTGCCAGCAGCAACCTAGGGCAGGGAGGTCGTTATGGCTACACCTTC
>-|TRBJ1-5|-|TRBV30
CAWSGSGKQPQHF
TGTGCCTGGAGTGGGTCAGGGAAGCAGCCCCAGCATTTT
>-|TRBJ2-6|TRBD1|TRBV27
CASSPRGQGVSGANVLTF
TGTGCCAGCAGTCCTAGAGGGCAGGGGGTCTCTGGGGCCAACGTCCTGACTTTC
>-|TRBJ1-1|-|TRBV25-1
CASSVQGSGTEAFF
TGTGCCAGCAGTGTCCAGGGGAGCGGAACTGAAGCTTTCTTT
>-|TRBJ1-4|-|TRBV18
CASSPREKLFF
TGTGCCAGCTCACCGAGGGAAAAACTGTTTTTT
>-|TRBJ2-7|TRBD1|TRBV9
CASSADRGQGEQYF
TGTGCCAGCAGCGCGGACAGGGGTCAGGGCGAGCAGTACTTC
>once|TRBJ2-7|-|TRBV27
CASSLTGSYEQYF
TGTGCCAGCAGCCTGACAGGCTCCTACGAGCAGTACTTC
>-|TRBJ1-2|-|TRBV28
CASTYPGPYGYTF
TGTGCCAGCACCTACCCAGGGCCCTATGGCTACACCTTC
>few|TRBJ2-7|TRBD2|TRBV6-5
CASSPGGGRYHEQYF
TGTGCCAGCAGCCCGGGGGGGGGAAGGTACCACGAGCAGTACTTC
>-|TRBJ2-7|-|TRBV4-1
CASSPRGQEASYEQYF
TGCGCCAGCAGCCCAAGGGGACAAGAGGCCTCCTACGAGCAGTACTTC
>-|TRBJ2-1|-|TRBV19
CPSSKGREVRNEQFF
TGTCCCAGTAGTAAGGGCAGGGAGGTTAGAAATGAGCAGTTCTTC
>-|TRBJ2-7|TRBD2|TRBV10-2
CATLPSGAYEQYF
TGCGCCACCCTTCCTAGCGGGGCCTACGAGCAGTACTTC
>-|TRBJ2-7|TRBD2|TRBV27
CASSPTGTRGLDEQYF
TGTGCCAGCAGTCCCACCGGGACTAGGGGTCTCGACGAGCAGTACTTC
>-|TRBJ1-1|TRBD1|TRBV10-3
CAISDWTGETEAFF
TGTGCCATCAGTGACTGGACAGGGGAGACTGAAGCTTTCTTT
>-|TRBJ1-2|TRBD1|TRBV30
CAWRPGGRYGYTF
TGTGCCTGGAGACCAGGGGGCCGGTATGGCTACACCTTC
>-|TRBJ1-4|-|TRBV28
CASSPALLGDTNEKLFF
TGTGCCAGCAGCCCGGCCCTCCTCGGGGATACTAATGAAAAACTGTTTTTT
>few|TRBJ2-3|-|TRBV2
CASSIPETAASSTDTQYF
TGTGCCAGCAGTATCCCCGAGACAGCAGCTTCTAGCACAGATACGCAGTATTTT
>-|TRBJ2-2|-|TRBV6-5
CASSYSRGRTGELFF
TGTGCCAGCAGTTACAGCAGGGGGAGGACCGGGGAGCTGTTTTTT
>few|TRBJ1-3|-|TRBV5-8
CASSHPRGNTIYF
TGTGCCAGCAGCCACCCCAGGGGAAACACCATATATTTT
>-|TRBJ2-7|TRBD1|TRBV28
CASSFTGTGLEQYF
TGTGCCAGCAGTTTCACCGGGACAGGGCTCGAGCAGTACTTC
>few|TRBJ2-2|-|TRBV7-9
CASSLLGSGDMNTGELFF
TGTGCCAGCAGCTTATTAGGGAGCGGGGACATGAACACCGGGGAGCTGTTTTTT
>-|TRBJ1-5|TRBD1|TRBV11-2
CASSYGGQVNQPQHF
TGTGCCAGCAGCTACGGGGGACAGGTAAACCAGCCCCAGCATTTT
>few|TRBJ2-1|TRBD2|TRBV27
CASSPGLAGVHEQFF
TGTGCCAGCAGTCCTGGACTAGCGGGAGTTCATGAGCAGTTCTTC
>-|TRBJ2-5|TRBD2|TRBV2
CATGTSGNQETQYF
TGTGCCACCGGGACTAGCGGGAACCAAGAGACCCAGTACTTC
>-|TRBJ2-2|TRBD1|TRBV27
CASSLRGQGHGELFF
TGTGCCAGCAGTTTACGCGGACAGGGCCACGGGGAGCTGTTTTTT
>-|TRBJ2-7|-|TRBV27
CASSVRGGTYEQYF
TGTGCCAGCAGTGTCAGGGGAGGGACCTACGAGCAGTACTTC
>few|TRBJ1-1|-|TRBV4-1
CASSQDLLTEAFF
TGCGCCAGCAGCCAAGATCTTCTCACTGAAGCTTTCTTT
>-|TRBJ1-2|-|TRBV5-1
CASSQDIQGYTF
TGCGCCAGCAGCCAAGACATACAGGGCTACACCTTC
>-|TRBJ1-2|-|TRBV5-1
CASRRSAGDTGYGYTF
TGCGCCAGCAGAAGATCTGCCGGGGACACCGGCTATGGCTACACCTTC
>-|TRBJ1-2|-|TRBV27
CASSPSPRAYGYTF
TGTGCCAGCAGTCCGTCGCCGCGGGCCTATGGCTACACCTTC